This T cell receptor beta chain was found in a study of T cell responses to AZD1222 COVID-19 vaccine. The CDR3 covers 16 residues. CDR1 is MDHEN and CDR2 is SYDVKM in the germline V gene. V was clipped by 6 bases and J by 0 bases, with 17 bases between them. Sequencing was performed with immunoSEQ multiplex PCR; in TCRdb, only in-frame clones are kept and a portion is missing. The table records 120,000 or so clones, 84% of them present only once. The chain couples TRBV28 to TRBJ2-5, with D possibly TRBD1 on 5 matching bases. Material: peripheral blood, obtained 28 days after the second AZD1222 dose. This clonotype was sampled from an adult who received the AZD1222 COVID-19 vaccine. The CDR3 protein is CASRATTVWYQETQYF. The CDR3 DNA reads TGTGCCAGCAGGGCCACGACAGTTTGGTACCAAGAGACCCAGTACTTC.